A single sample is the source of the 30 T cell receptor beta chains below, sequenced in a study of T cell repertoires in cytomegalovirus infection. TCRdb re-called the reads through MiXCR, storing one row per CDR3 protein. The data hold some 800,000 distinct CDR3 sequences, with around a third observed a single time. Antigens of these TCRs are unknown. The sample here was cultured CD8+ T cells from PBMCs, taken from culture after CMV antigen stimulation. The origin of the receptors is a human donor in good health (CMV status not recorded). Some clones in this sample may be carry-over from other donors' samples.

This clonotype has more than one count but fewer than ten. This rearrangement joins TRBV12-3 or TRBV12-4 to TRBJ2-7; 11 bases align to TRBD1. Trimming removed 1 base from V and 3 bases from J; junction bases left unmatched: 5. CDR3 size: 16 residues. The CDR3 is CASSLVAGTGGYEQYF. The CDR3 region has the DNA TGTGCCAGCAGTTTAGTCGCCGGGACAGGGGGCTACGAGCAGTACTTC.

The chain carries TRBV28 and TRBJ1-5; D remains unclear. This CDR3 is built from 13 residues. Trimming stripped 3 bases from V and 5 bases from J, with 8 bases between. Per germline, CDR1 MDHEN and CDR2 SYDVKM. CDR3 sequence: CASSFIGYQPQHF. The CDR3 region has the DNA TGTGCCAGCAGTTTTATCGGGTATCAGCCCCAGCATTTT.

The J gene is TRBJ1-1, the V gene TRBV2; D is unclear. Germline V gives CDR1 SNHLY, CDR2 FYNNEI. CDR3 size: 15 residues. V lost 0 bases and J 4 bases, leaving 12 bases between the germline ends. The CDR3 is CASSEAPDKVTEAFF. CDR3 bases: TGTGCCAGCAGTGAAGCACCCGATAAAGTCACTGAAGCTTTCTTT.

This chain joins TRBV10-3 and TRBJ2-7; D is unclear. Between the trimmed V and J ends, which lost 2 bases and 0 bases, there was a span of 8 bases. Germline V gene data show CDR1 as ENHRY and CDR2 as SYGVKD. The CDR3 totals 14 residues. The CDR3 nucleotides are TGTGCCATCAGTGAGGCCAGGAGCTCCTACGAGCAGTACTTC. Translated, it gives CAISEARSSYEQYF.

The chain uses TRBV7-9 and TRBJ2-1; D ambiguous. V gave up 1 base and J gave up 12 bases, with 10 bases separating them. The CDR3 has 12 amino acids. Germline CDR1 and CDR2: SEHNR and FQNEAQ (reference sequence). CDR3 region: CASSLGIRTQFF. The CDR3, as DNA: TGTGCCAGCAGCTTAGGGATCCGGACGCAGTTCTTC.

The sample holds a few counts of this clonotype. V and J are TRBV6-2 or TRBV6-3 and TRBJ2-1, with a tentative D call TRBD1 (5 bases). With 2 bases removed from V and 7 bases from J, the gap between germline ends came to 15 bases. The CDR3 loop spans 15 amino acids. From germline, CDR1 is MNHEY and CDR2 SVGEGT. CDR3 coding DNA: TGTGCCAGCAGTTACCGGGCCATCCAGGGAAATGAGCAGTTCTTC. Protein product: CASSYRAIQGNEQFF.

The table lists this clonotype with a few counts. CDR3 region: CASSLIFQGLWETQYF. CDR3 coding DNA: TGTGCCAGCAGCTTAATCTTCCAGGGTCTTTGGGAGACCCAGTACTTC. V is TRBV7-9 and J is TRBJ2-5, with D possibly TRBD1 on 5 matching bases. The CDR3 extends over 16 amino acids. The germline CDR1 and CDR2 sequences are SEHNR and FQNEAQ (reference sequence). The V end was cut by 2 bases, the J end by 5 bases, with 18 bases between.

The chain uses TRBV19 and TRBJ1-6; the D gene is possibly TRBD1 (5 bases). The V end was cut by 3 bases, the J end by 10 bases, with 28 bases between. The germline V gene encodes CDR1 LNHDA and CDR2 SQIVND (reference sequence). The CDR3 is 19 residues long. In DNA, the CDR3 is TGTGCCAGTAGTATTGAATTCGGGGGGACCGTTGTAATTGGATCACCCCTCCACTTT. Its protein product is CASSIEFGGTVVIGSPLHF.

In this sample, this clonotype turned up a few times. The CDR3 loop reads CASSYGKVDYGYTF. For the CDR3, the DNA is TGTGCCAGCAGTTACGGAAAAGTTGACTATGGCTACACCTTC. This chain links TRBV6-8 with TRBJ1-2; D not certain. The CDR3 is 14 residues long. Germline CDR1 MNHGY, CDR2 SAAAGT. V lost 2 bases and J lost 3, with 10 bases in between.

There are a few counts of this clonotype. J is TRBJ1-1 and V is TRBV4-3, with 10 nucleotides matching TRBD1. The V and J ends lost 0 bases and 7 bases, in that order; junction bases with no gene match: 11. This CDR3 comprises 17 residues. The germline V gene encodes CDR1 LGHNA and CDR2 YSLEER. CDR3 sequence: CASSQETGGPTIGEAFF. CDR3 nucleotide sequence: TGCGCCAGCAGCCAAGAGACAGGGGGCCCGACAATAGGTGAAGCTTTCTTT.

CDR3 sequence: CASSLTGPSKGYNEQFF. For the CDR3, the DNA is TGTGCCAGCAGCTTAACCGGACCTTCTAAGGGGTACAATGAGCAGTTCTTC. V usage is TRBV7-9 and J usage is TRBJ2-1; D possibly corresponds to TRBD1 (5 bases). The V gene lost 2 bases and the J gene lost 4 bases, with 18 bases spanning the gap. The CDR3 extends over 17 amino acids. The germline CDR1 and CDR2 sequences are SEHNR and FQNEAQ (reference sequence).

This chain joins TRBV9 and TRBJ1-1; D gene unclear. The V gene lost 4 bases and the J gene lost 4 bases, with 14 bases spanning the gap. The length of the CDR3 is 14 residues. Per the germline V gene, CDR1 is SGDLS and CDR2 is YYNGEE. This CDR3 is CASSPWEVRTEAFF. CDR3 coding DNA: TGTGCCAGCAGCCCATGGGAGGTTCGCACTGAAGCTTTCTTT.

Concerning this clonotype itself: A read error is possible here, since a much larger clone lies one base away. V gene TRBV7-3 combines with J gene TRBJ1-1; D is undetermined. Germline values: CDR1 SGHTA, CDR2 FQGTGA. This CDR3 has 14 residues. The germline V and J ends were trimmed by 5 bases and 7 bases, with 17 bases remaining between them. CDR3 residues: CASSTTAGDNEAFF. CDR3 nucleotides: TGTGCCAGCAGCACCACCGCAGGCGACAATGAAGCTTTCTTT.

A few counts support this clonotype. The chain couples TRBV7-9 to TRBJ2-1, with 9 bases matching TRBD2. Germline V gene lookup returns CDR1 SEHNR and CDR2 FQNEAQ (reference sequence). The V gene end was trimmed by 0 bases and the J gene end by 9 bases; junction bases not matched to a gene: 3. CDR3 size: 14 residues. The CDR3 sequence is CASSLAGLASEQFF. The CDR3 DNA reads as TGTGCCAGCAGCTTAGCGGGACTAGCAAGTGAGCAGTTCTTC.

The genes are TRBV12-3 or TRBV12-4 and TRBJ2-1, with 9 bases aligning to TRBD1. The CDR3 loop spans 15 amino acids. With V trimmed by 1 base and J by 9 bases, 7 bases remained unmatched. CDR3 region: CASSLETGGISEQFF. The CDR3 coding sequence is TGTGCCAGCAGTTTAGAGACAGGGGGAATTAGTGAGCAGTTCTTC.

A few counts support this clonotype. V and J are TRBV7-8 and TRBJ1-1, with D possibly matching TRBD1 (5 bases). Per the germline V gene, CDR1 is SGHVS and CDR2 is FQNEAQ. The CDR3 has 17 amino acids. V lost 1 base, J lost 5 bases, and 20 bases lay in between. CDR3 bases: TGTGCCAGCAGCTTAGTCCGGGACCCCTCCTTGAGGACTGAAGCTTTCTTT. Encoded protein: CASSLVRDPSLRTEAFF. Drawing the rest from reference TRBV7-8 and TRBJ1-1, the complete variable domain is GAGVSQSPRYKVAKRGQDVALRCDPISGHVSLFWYQQALGQGPEFLTYFQNEAQLDKSGLPSDRFFAERPEGSVSTLKIQRTQQEDSAVYLCASSLVRDPSLRTEAFFGQGTRLTVV.

The chain combines TRBV7-9 with TRBJ2-5, with 13 bases aligning to TRBD2. Trimming removed 5 bases from V and 2 bases from J; junction bases left unmatched: 5. Germline CDR1 reads SEHNR; CDR2 reads FQNEAQ (reference sequence). The CDR3 consists of 16 residues. CDR3 nucleotides: TGTGCCAGCAGCACAGCGACTAGCGGGGGGCAAGAGACCCAGTACTTC. Encoded protein: CASSTATSGGQETQYF.

This clonotype was observed a few times. The chain combines TRBV2 with TRBJ2-5, with 7 bases matching TRBD1. Unmatched junction bases numbered 2, after V lost 0 bases and J lost 1 base. Germline CDR1 SNHLY, CDR2 FYNNEI. The length of the CDR3 is 15 residues. The CDR3, as DNA: TGTGCCAGCAGTGAAGCCGGGACAGTCCAAGAGACCCAGTACTTC. The encoded protein is CASSEAGTVQETQYF.

The gene calls are TRBV7-3 and TRBJ2-3, with 9 bases identical to TRBD2. The CDR3 is 16 residues long. Trimming cost V 2 bases and J 8 bases; bases outside gene matches: 11. Germline assignment: CDR1 SGHTA and CDR2 FQGTGA. DNA of the CDR3: TGTGCCAGCAGCTTATCTTCGGTGCTAGCGGGGAGTACGCAGTATTTT. Protein: CASSLSSVLAGSTQYF.

V gene TRBV19 combines with J gene TRBJ1-3; D is uncertain. Germline lookup yields CDR1 LNHDA and CDR2 SQIVND (reference sequence). Trimming pared 8 bases from V and 0 bases from J, leaving 8 bases between. The CDR3 loop spans 13 amino acids. The CDR3, as DNA: TGTGCCAGTTATCAGCGCTCTGGAAACACCATATATTTT. This sequence encodes CASYQRSGNTIYF.

This clonotype was counted at least ten times. The chain links TRBV7-9 to TRBJ1-2, with D possibly TRBD1 on 6 matching bases. The CDR3 length is 16 residues. With 0 bases removed from V and 6 bases from J, the gap between germline ends came to 17 bases. The germline V gene encodes CDR1 SEHNR and CDR2 FQNEAQ (reference sequence). The DNA for the CDR3 is TGTGCCAGCAGCTTAGCGCCTGGACAGCTTAAGGATGGCTACACCTTC. Encoded protein: CASSLAPGQLKDGYTF. Full variable domain (missing parts from reference TRBV7-9 and TRBJ1-2): DTGVSQNPRHKITKRGQNVTFRCDPISEHNRLYWYRQTLGQGPEFLTYFQNEAQLEKSRLLSDRFSAERPKGSFSTLEIQRTEQGDSAMYLCASSLAPGQLKDGYTFGSGTRLTVV.

In the case of this clonotype: A single base separates this from a much larger clone, so it may be a read error. The chain links TRBV6-2 or TRBV6-3 to TRBJ2-4, with D possibly being TRBD2 (5 bases). Germline V gene data show CDR1 as MNHEY and CDR2 as SVGEGT. The CDR3 totals 15 residues. The CDR3 loop reads CASSEVTFGKNIQSF. CDR3 sequence (DNA): TGTGCCAGCAGTGAAGTGACATTCGGGAAAAACATTCAGTCCTTC.

The V and J genes are TRBV20-1 and TRBJ1-1; D gene unclear. This CDR3 comprises 11 residues. Germline CDR1 and CDR2: DFQATT and SNEGSKA (reference sequence). The V end lost 3 bases, the J end lost 7 bases, and 9 bases lay between the germline ends. CDR3 sequence reads: CSASLVGEAFF. The CDR3 DNA follows: TGCAGTGCTAGTTTAGTCGGTGAAGCTTTCTTT.

V gene TRBV18 combines with J gene TRBJ2-1; 12 bases match TRBD1. The CDR3 contains 18 residues. The trim removed 6 bases at V and 3 bases at J, leaving 12 bases unmatched. Germline V gene data show CDR1 as KGHSH and CDR2 as LQKENI. The CDR3 is CASSPGTGGETIYNEQFF. CDR3 nucleotide sequence: TGTGCCAGCTCCCCGGGGACAGGGGGCGAAACTATCTACAATGAGCAGTTCTTC.

A few counts support this clonotype. The chain has TRBV7-2 and TRBJ2-1; 7 bases are shared with TRBD1. Germline V gene data show CDR1 as SGHTA and CDR2 as FQGNSA. The CDR3 is 16 amino acids. V was pared by 7 bases and J by 7 bases, with 16 bases of the junction left unmatched. The CDR3 is CASTIRTGVPPNEQFF. The CDR3 DNA is TGTGCCAGCACCATCAGAACAGGGGTACCCCCAAATGAGCAGTTCTTC.

This clonotype was seen many times. The chain couples TRBV12-3 or TRBV12-4 to TRBJ1-5; the match to TRBD1 covers 7 bases. The CDR3 spans 16 residues. V shed 5 bases, J shed 5 bases, and the junction held 12 bases outside the gene matches. This CDR3 is CASSPPTGRVDQPQHF. DNA for the CDR3: TGTGCCAGCAGTCCCCCGACAGGGAGAGTAGATCAGCCCCAGCATTTT.

This chain uses TRBV7-2 with TRBJ1-4; the match to TRBD1 covers 7 bases. V was clipped by 3 bases and J by 4 bases; unmatched bases: 5. The CDR3 totals 15 residues. Germline V gene data show CDR1 as SGHTA and CDR2 as FQGNSA. For the CDR3, the DNA is TGTGCCAGCAGCTTTCGGACAGGTCGTAATGAAAAACTGTTTTTT. It codes for CASSFRTGRNEKLFF.

This clonotype has more than one count but fewer than ten. This chain uses TRBV4-1 with TRBJ1-2; 7 bases match TRBD1. Germline-derived CDR1 and CDR2 are MGHRA and YSYEKL. The CDR3 runs to 15 residues. V shed 3 bases, J shed 3 bases, and the junction held 7 bases outside the gene matches. The CDR3 DNA sequence: TGCGCCAGCAGCCATATAGGGACAGCCTACTATGGCTACACCTTC. Protein: CASSHIGTAYYGYTF.

There are a few counts of this clonotype. This sequence joins TRBV6-5 and TRBJ1-5, with no clear D. This CDR3 has 18 amino acids. Germline CDR1 reads MNHEY; CDR2 reads SVGAGI. Trimming pared 0 bases from V and 0 bases from J, leaving 15 bases between. CDR3 nucleotides: TGTGCCAGCAGTTACTCGATGCCCGGGGAGTATAGCAATCAGCCCCAGCATTTT. Residues: CASSYSMPGEYSNQPQHF.

This clonotype was counted ten times or more. V usage is TRBV2 and J usage is TRBJ1-1; 12 bases are shared with TRBD1. This CDR3 has 17 amino acids. Germline assignment: CDR1 SNHLY and CDR2 FYNNEI. Trimming at V came to 5 bases and at J to 4 bases, leaving 11 bases not matched to a gene. Written as DNA, the CDR3 is TGTGCCAGCAGTTTCGGGACAGGGGGCTCCCTAGGCACTGAAGCTTTCTTT. Its translation: CASSFGTGGSLGTEAFF.